What follows are 14 T cell receptor beta chains derived from one specimen sequenced in a study of cytomegalovirus exposure and HLA in healthy donors. Amplification used 60 Vbeta primers and 13 Jbeta primers. Here immunoSEQ multiplex PCR was the method, and the copy in TCRdb shows in-frame clones only, minus some. Of roughly 170,000 clones detected, more than 70% appear once; the ten largest clones hold roughly 4.5%. The sequencing sample was made of PBMCs. These receptors were collected from a woman aged 45-59 years in good health and CMV-seropositive.

The chain carries TRBV9 and TRBJ2-2; maybe TRBD2 (5 bases). Germline V gene lookup returns CDR1 SGDLS and CDR2 YYNGEE. The CDR3 consists of 17 residues. V was clipped by 0 bases and J by 7 bases, with 19 bases between them. The CDR3 protein is CASSVDLSLGFSGELFF. CDR3 coding DNA: TGTGCCAGCAGCGTAGATCTTTCACTAGGGTTTAGCGGGGAGCTGTTTTTT.

The chain couples TRBV7-6 to TRBJ2-1; D not resolved. The germline V gene encodes CDR1 SGHVS and CDR2 FNYEAQ. With 4 bases removed from V and 2 bases from J, the gap between germline ends came to 15 bases. The CDR3 extends over 16 amino acids. The CDR3 is CASSSERGSPYNEQFF. Written as DNA, the CDR3 is TGTGCCAGCAGCTCCGAAAGAGGCTCTCCCTACAATGAGCAGTTCTTC.

The chain combines TRBV30 with TRBJ2-3; 8 bases agree with TRBD2. J gave up 3 bases and V 0 bases, and 17 bases lay outside the gene matches. The CDR3 extends over 19 amino acids. Per the germline V gene, CDR1 is GTSNPN and CDR2 is SVGIG (reference sequence). The CDR3 sequence is CAWSVRWTARGGLTDTQYF. CDR3 nucleotide sequence: TGTGCCTGGAGTGTACGATGGACGGCCCGGGGGGGCTTAACAGATACGCAGTATTTT.

The gene calls are TRBV13 and TRBJ2-4; D perhaps matches TRBD1 (5 bases). Looked up from germline, CDR1 is PRHDT and CDR2 is FYEKMQ (reference sequence). The V end lost 5 bases, the J end lost 4 bases, and 15 bases lay between the germline ends. CDR3 length: 15 residues. This CDR3 reads CASSLQDTGKNIQYF. CDR3 sequence (DNA): TGTGCCAGCAGCCTCCAGGACACCGGTAAAAACATTCAGTACTTC.

The rearrangement uses TRBV7-9 and TRBJ1-1; D not resolved. The germline V gene has CDR1 SEHNR and CDR2 FQNEAQ (reference sequence). This CDR3 has 15 residues. The ends were cut back, 6 bases at V and 1 base at J, with 15 bases in the middle. CDR3 residues: CASSRVLVPNTEAFF. The CDR3 coding sequence is TGTGCCAGCAGTCGCGTCCTTGTCCCGAACACTGAAGCTTTCTTT.

V and J are TRBV30 and TRBJ1-1; D uncertain. Trimming took 2 bases from V and 5 from J, leaving 9 bases between them. CDR1 is GTSNPN, CDR2 SVGIG, per germline (reference sequence). CDR3 length: 12 residues. The CDR3 spells CAWSSVYTEAFF. DNA of the CDR3: TGTGCCTGGAGTTCGGTTTATACTGAAGCTTTCTTT.

This clone has a single count. J is TRBJ1-2 and V is TRBV29-1; TRBD1 matches 8 bases. CDR3 length equals 15 residues. V lost 5 bases and J lost 4; bases outside the gene matches: 12. Germline V gene sequence: CDR1 SQVTM, CDR2 ANQGSEA. CDR3 coding DNA: TGCAGCGTTCAAGGACAGGGAGGTTTTAGCTATGGCTACACCTTC. It is translated as CSVQGQGGFSYGYTF.

The chain combines TRBV28 with TRBJ2-7; D possibly corresponds to TRBD2 (5 bases). CDR1 and CDR2 (germline): MDHEN, SYDVKM. The CDR3 is made up of 14 amino acids. V shed 5 bases and J shed 3 bases, with 14 bases lying between them. CDR3 in DNA: TGTGCCAGCAGTAGCTCGGGCGGGCTCTACGAGCAGTACTTC. It is translated as CASSSSGGLYEQYF.

A remark on this clone: Because the CDR3 is missing its conserved closing phenylalanine or tryptophan, this is likely a read error. The chain uses TRBV4-2 and TRBJ2-3; D not certain. The CDR3 extends over 16 amino acids. V dropped 4 bases and J dropped 0 bases, with 14 bases sitting between them. CDR1 and CDR2 (germline): LGHNA, YNFKEQ. The CDR3 DNA sequence: TGTGCCAGCAGCCCTAGTTTCATGACTAGCACAGATACGCAGTATCTT. It encodes CASSPSFMTSTDTQYL.

The chain joins TRBV5-4 to TRBJ2-7; no definite D call. CDR1 is SGHNT, CDR2 YYREEE, per germline (reference sequence). Trimming took 0 bases from V and 0 from J, leaving 10 bases between them. There are 15 residues in the CDR3. The CDR3 sequence is CASSLASGLSYEQYF. CDR3 in DNA: TGTGCCAGCAGCTTGGCCTCAGGTCTCTCCTACGAGCAGTACTTC.

The chain combines TRBV7-8 with TRBJ2-4, with 8 positions matching TRBD2. Germline-derived CDR1 and CDR2 are SGHVS and FQNEAQ. V dropped 2 bases and J dropped 0; count of bases not matched to a gene: 0. This CDR3 is 15 amino acids long. The CDR3 nucleotides read TGTGCCAGCAGCTTACTAGCGGGAGCCAAAAACATTCAGTACTTC. As protein: CASSLLAGAKNIQYF.

CDR3 DNA: TGTGCCAGCTCACCGTCCCCAAAGACCCAGTACTTC. Amino acids: CASSPSPKTQYF. V is TRBV18 and J is TRBJ2-5; no clear D. Trimming pared 3 bases from V and 6 bases from J, leaving 8 bases between. Germline CDR1 KGHSH, CDR2 LQKENI. CDR3 length: 12 residues.

DNA for the CDR3: TGCGCCAGCAGTTTCCCGGGGACAGGTAGTTACAATGAGCAGTTCTTC. Protein: CASSFPGTGSYNEQFF. The genes are TRBV10-2 and TRBJ2-1; TRBD1 aligns across 8 bases. Germline CDR1 and CDR2: WSHSY and SAAADI. The CDR3 runs to 16 residues. V lost 5 bases to trimming and J lost 4 bases; unmatched junction nucleotides: 10.

Only a few counts were recorded for this clone. The chain has TRBV19 and TRBJ2-1; a possible D gene is TRBD2 (6 bases). V was cut by 0 bases and J by 1 base, with 19 bases left in between. The CDR3 loop spans 19 amino acids. Per germline, CDR1 LNHDA and CDR2 SQIVND (reference sequence). The CDR3 loop reads CASSIDPNGGLASYNEQFF. CDR3 sequence (DNA): TGTGCCAGTAGTATAGACCCCAACGGGGGACTTGCGTCCTACAATGAGCAGTTCTTC.